Listed here is a single T cell receptor beta chain. As yet, its antigen is unknown. This sample is drawn from a study of cytomegalovirus exposure and HLA in healthy donors. General study results and limits: Cytomegalovirus-associated TCR beta chains were listed, numbering 150 to 200. TCR sequences were mostly rare, though some public TCRs occurred in many donors.

60 Vbeta and 13 Jbeta primers were used in PCR. The authors' processing: Unique TCR beta chains numbered roughly 83 million in a later analysis, with some 9.9 million shared. The protocol was immunoSEQ multiplex PCR, while the TCRdb copy is restricted to in-frame clones and leaves out a portion. The DNA was the basis for D and trimming; V, J and clone size are from that table. The sample lists more than 140,000 clones; about 75% were seen once. Germline-derived CDR1 and CDR2 are SGHRS and YFSETQ. The junction had 3 bases not matched to a gene; V was cut back by 4 bases and J by 4 bases. This CDR3 is built from 16 residues.

This TCR was recovered from a male donor in good health and CMV-seronegative. Sequencing used PBMCs. The chain carries TRBV5-1 and TRBJ2-1; 15 bases are shared with TRBD2. The CDR3 DNA follows: TGCGCCAGCAGCCCGGGGACTAGCGGGAGGTACAATGAGCAGTTCTTC. Translation gives CASSPGTSGRYNEQFF.